The text below deals with one T cell receptor (beta chain). This CDR3 is built from 13 residues. CDR1 and CDR2 (germline): KGHDR, SFDVKD. The germline V and J ends were trimmed by 4 bases and 5 bases, with 10 bases remaining between them. The record originates from a study of T-cell memory formation after mild COVID-19. Whole-study context: TCR clusters were largely donor specific.

TCRdb recomputed calls from the 5' RACE reads with MiXCR, one row per CDR3 protein. The sample consists of hundreds of thousands of distinct CDR3 sequences, 17% of them appearing once. This chain links TRBV24-1 with TRBJ1-1; D ambiguous. The sequenced sample was PBMCs or a T cell subset sorted from them (not recorded which). The source of this sequence is an adult woman who had mild COVID-19 (a few samples of this study predate the infection). Cell type and time point are not known. In nucleotides, the CDR3 is TGTGCCACCAGTGAATTGGACGGGACTGAAGCTTTCTTT. Its protein product is CATSELDGTEAFF.